These T cell receptor beta chains were read from a single sample in a study of shared clonotypes between healthy human individuals. The table came from immunoSEQ multiplex PCR; TCRdb's copy has only in-frame clones and leaves some out. Seen here are about 2.1 million clones, 90% to 95% observed once, and the top ten hold more than 1.5%. Sequences were obtained from naive CD8+ T cells from PBMCs. All receptors come from a man aged 18-30 years in good health. Some clones in this sample may be carry-over from other donors' samples. CDR3s include the opening cysteine and the closing phenylalanine or tryptophan. The order of the fields is V gene, J gene, clone size, D gene, CDR3 DNA, CDR3 protein. D genes are given only for firm matches. Clone sizes are given selectively: once, few, many, or a class where the clone is expanded.

TRBV5-1	TRBJ1-1	-	TRBD1	TGCGCCAGCAAAACCCATTCCCTCCGGGACAGGGGGACGGACACTGAAGCTTTCTTT	CASKTHSLRDRGTDTEAFF
TRBV7-6	TRBJ2-3	-	-	TGTGCCAGCAGCTTAAAAGGTCTCACAGATACGCAGTATTTT	CASSLKGLTDTQYF
TRBV7-8	TRBJ2-4	-	-	TGTGCCAGCAGCTTAGAATGGGGATGGGAAGCCAAAAACATTCAGTACTTC	CASSLEWGWEAKNIQYF
TRBV13	TRBJ2-3	-	-	TGTGCCAGCAGCCAGGAAACCACAGATACGCAGTATTTT	CASSQETTDTQYF
TRBV11-2	TRBJ2-2	-	TRBD2	TGTGCCAGCAGCATAGCGCCGGGACTAGCGGACGGCGGGGAGCTGTTTTTT	CASSIAPGLADGGELFF
TRBV19	TRBJ1-1	once	-	TGTGCCAGTAGTACCTTACAGGGCCGAAAGATGAACACTGAAGCTTTCTTT	CASSTLQGRKMNTEAFF
TRBV13	TRBJ2-1	-	TRBD2	TGTGCCAGCAGCTTAGGGTCTAGCGGGAGTGAATATAATGAGCAGTTCTTC	CASSLGSSGSEYNEQFF
TRBV4-1	TRBJ2-7	-	-	TGCGCCAGCAGCCCCAGGACAAACACCTACTCCTACGAGCAGTACTTC	CASSPRTNTYSYEQYF
TRBV5-6	TRBJ1-6	-	-	TGTGCCAGCAGCGGAGATAATTCACCCCTCCACTTT	CASSGDNSPLHF
TRBV7-3	TRBJ2-5	-	-	TGTGCCAGCAGCCCGGGGAGGTCGGAGACCCAGTACTTC	CASSPGRSETQYF
TRBV4-1	TRBJ2-7	once	-	TGCGCCAGCAGCCAAGGGGTCGGTTACGAGCAGTACTTC	CASSQGVGYEQYF
TRBV19	TRBJ1-1	-	-	TGTGCCAGTAGTATGAAGGGAAACACTGAAGCTTTCTTT	CASSMKGNTEAFF
TRBV5-1	TRBJ2-2	-	-	TGCGCCAGCAGCTTGCTTTCTCGGGAGCTGTTTTTT	CASSLLSRELFF
TRBV11-3	TRBJ2-4	-	-	TGTGCCAGCAGATTAAGTCAGGGGAACAAAAACATTCAGTACTTC	CASRLSQGNKNIQYF
TRBV11-2	TRBJ2-7	-	-	TGTGCCAGCAGCTTCGGAAGCTCCTACGAGCAGTACTTC	CASSFGSSYEQYF
TRBV28	TRBJ2-7	-	-	TGTGCCAGCAGCACGCCTGACTACGAGCAGTACTTC	CASSTPDYEQYF
TRBV7-8	TRBJ2-1	-	-	TGTGCCAGCAGCTTAGATCTTCATGGGCAGTTCTTC	CASSLDLHGQFF
TRBV11-2	TRBJ2-1	once	-	TGTGCCAGCAGACTAGTGAGCGCCTACAATGAGCAGTTCTTC	CASRLVSAYNEQFF
TRBV19	TRBJ2-7	once	TRBD1	TGTGCCAGTAGTCCTGGGACAGGTCTCTACGAGCAGTACTTC	CASSPGTGLYEQYF
TRBV6-5	TRBJ1-2	-	TRBD1	TGTGCCAGCAGTTTCACAGGGGATGGCTACACCTTC	CASSFTGDGYTF
TRBV28	TRBJ2-7	-	TRBD2	TGTGCCAGCAGGCCCCCAGCGGGAGGGCCCTCGGGCGAGCAGTACTTC	CASRPPAGGPSGEQYF
TRBV29-1	TRBJ2-7	-	-	TGCAGCGTTGAATGGGGGGCCAACTACGAGCAGTACTTC	CSVEWGANYEQYF
TRBV7-9	TRBJ2-5	-	TRBD2	TGTGCCAGCAGCTTAGCCACGAGCGGGAGAGGGACCCAGTACTTC	CASSLATSGRGTQYF
TRBV27	TRBJ2-1	few	-	TGTGCCAGCAGTTCAGTGGATGAGCAGTTCTTC	CASSSVDEQFF
TRBV11-2	TRBJ1-1	-	-	TGTGCCAGCAGCGGGATGAACCCCACTGAAGCTTTCTTT	CASSGMNPTEAFF
TRBV10-3	TRBJ2-4	-	TRBD2	TGTGCCATCAGTGACCCCGGGACTAGCGGTGCCAAAAACATTCAGTACTTC	CAISDPGTSGAKNIQYF
TRBV5-4	TRBJ2-5	-	-	TGTGCCAGCAGCATTGGGGGGATTTTAGGGGAGACCCAGTACTTC	CASSIGGILGETQYF
TRBV6-5	TRBJ2-7	-	-	TGTGCCAGCAGCCCCGGACCGTACGAGCAGTACTTC	CASSPGPYEQYF
TRBV19	TRBJ2-5	-	-	TGTGCCAGTAGTATCGCCGCGACTCTAACAGAGACCCAGTACTTC	CASSIAATLTETQYF
TRBV7-6	TRBJ2-1	-	TRBD2	TGTGCCAGCAGCTTGTCGGGGGGCAATGAGCAGTTCTTC	CASSLSGGNEQFF
TRBV7-9	TRBJ1-2	-	-	TGTGCCAGCAGCTTCTCCCCGTGGGGGAACTATGGCTACACCTTC	CASSFSPWGNYGYTF
TRBV12-5	TRBJ1-2	-	-	TGTGCTAGTGCTTCTGGGGGGGACAAGAATGGCTACACCTTC	CASASGGDKNGYTF
TRBV7-9	TRBJ1-1	-	TRBD1	TGTGCCAGCAGCCCCTCGACAGGGGGAAACACTGAAGCTTTCTTT	CASSPSTGGNTEAFF
TRBV6-5	TRBJ2-2	-	TRBD1	TGTGCCAGCAGACTCGACAGGGGATGGGGCGGGGAGCTGTTTTTT	CASRLDRGWGGELFF
TRBV5-1	TRBJ2-7	-	TRBD2	TGCGCCAGCAGCCCCGGGACTAGCGGGAGGCTGGAGCAGTACTTC	CASSPGTSGRLEQYF
TRBV6-1	TRBJ1-5	-	-	TGTGCCAGCAGTGAGAGCTACCTTTACGGGACGGCTTCCAATCAGCCCCAGCATTTT	CASSESYLYGTASNQPQHF